This T cell receptor beta chain emerged from a study of cytomegalovirus exposure and HLA in healthy donors. The J segment lost 4 bases and the V segment lost 0 bases, leaving 3 bases of the junction unmatched. The CDR3 consists of 15 residues. Germline values: CDR1 MNHEY, CDR2 SVGAGI. About this clone: The antigen remains undetermined.

Whole-study findings and limits: In an earlier analysis, most TCR beta V segments were productive about 87% or about 30% of the time. Cytomegalovirus-associated status was assigned to about 150 TCR beta chains. In vitro data verified a few CMV-associated chains as specific for CMV antigens.

PCR used 60 Vbeta primers and 13 Jbeta primers. Repertoires were generated with immunoSEQ multiplex PCR, while TCRdb's copy carries only in-frame clones and drops some. The sample has 90,000 to 130,000 clones, 75% to 90% seen once. The clonotype originates from a man aged 40-55 years in good health and CMV-seronegative. The sequenced sample was PBMCs. The chain links TRBV6-5 to TRBJ1-3, with TRBD1 identical over 7 bases. This CDR3 is CASSYSLRGGNTIYF. DNA of the CDR3: TGTGCCAGCAGTTACTCCCTCAGGGGGGGAAACACCATATATTTT.